A selection of T cell receptor beta chains follows, all from one sample in a study of PD-1 blockade in mismatch repair-deficient tumors. The table came from immunoSEQ multiplex PCR; TCRdb's copy has only in-frame clones and leaves some out. Counted here are roughly 120,000 clones, about 74% occurring once; the ten biggest clones make up roughly 4.5%. This material consisted of peripheral blood, taken roughly 60 weeks after starting pembrolizumab. The receptors were gathered from an adult with mismatch repair-deficient cancer. CDR3s include the opening cysteine and the closing phenylalanine or tryptophan. The D gene is left open where the match is weak. Expanded clones get a size class; other rows say once, few or many, or leave the size out.

clone_size,d_call,v_call,j_call,cdr3_aa,cdr3_nt
-,-,TRBV20-1,TRBJ1-2,CSLPGGDGYTF,TGCAGTCTACCGGGGGGCGATGGCTACACCTTC
-,-,TRBV18,TRBJ2-7,CASSPGGWYEQYF,TGTGCCAGCTCACCAGGGGGCTGGTACGAGCAGTACTTC
few,-,TRBV19,TRBJ1-2,CASSIEAGDAYGYTF,TGTGCCAGTAGTATAGAAGCAGGGGACGCCTATGGCTACACCTTC
-,-,TRBV5-4,TRBJ2-3,CASTLRAGATDTQYF,TGTGCCAGCACCTTGAGGGCAGGGGCCACAGATACGCAGTATTTT
-,TRBD1,TRBV5-1,TRBJ2-7,CASSWGTESTYEQYF,TGCGCCAGCAGCTGGGGGACAGAGAGTACCTACGAGCAGTACTTC
-,TRBD2,TRBV5-6,TRBJ2-7,CASSPGGLAGQGEQYF,TGTGCCAGCAGCCCGGGGGGACTAGCGGGACAGGGGGAGCAGTACTTC
-,TRBD1,TRBV9,TRBJ1-2,CASSQGGSNYGYTF,TGTGCCAGCAGCCAGGGGGGGAGTAACTATGGCTACACCTTC
-,TRBD2,TRBV6-1,TRBJ2-7,CASIKRLADEQYF,TGTGCCAGCATCAAGAGACTAGCTGACGAGCAGTACTTC
-,TRBD1,TRBV7-9,TRBJ2-2,CASSTGGRGTGELFF,TGTGCCAGCAGCACAGGGGGCAGGGGTACCGGGGAGCTGTTTTTT
-,-,TRBV2,TRBJ1-2,CASSEALYGGGYTF,TGTGCCAGCAGTGAAGCGCTTTATGGGGGTGGCTACACCTTC
few,-,TRBV12-5,TRBJ2-2,CASVLSVMAGELFF,TGTGCTAGTGTGCTTAGCGTGATGGCCGGGGAGCTGTTTTTT
once,TRBD2,TRBV7-9,TRBJ2-7,CASSPIAGGTYEQYF,TGTGCCAGCAGCCCAATAGCGGGAGGGACCTACGAGCAGTACTTC
-,TRBD2,TRBV11-2,TRBJ2-1,CASGKREGSEQFF,TGTGCCAGCGGAAAGCGGGAGGGGAGTGAGCAGTTCTTC
-,-,TRBV5-1,TRBJ2-3,CASKWAGTRDTQYF,TGCGCCAGCAAGTGGGCAGGGACAAGAGATACGCAGTATTTT
-,-,TRBV10-3,TRBJ2-5,CAISPGDAKETQYF,TGTGCCATCAGTCCCGGGGACGCGAAGGAGACCCAGTACTTC
few,-,TRBV5-1,TRBJ2-1,CASSLGASSYNEQFF,TGCGCCAGCAGCTTGGGTGCGAGCTCCTACAATGAGCAGTTCTTC
-,-,TRBV6-6,TRBJ1-1,CASIPTQMNTEAFF,TGTGCCAGCATTCCAACACAGATGAACACTGAAGCTTTCTTT
-,-,TRBV2,TRBJ1-2,CASSVPATNYGYTF,TGTGCCAGCAGTGTCCCGGCAACTAACTATGGCTACACCTTC
-,TRBD1,TRBV18,TRBJ1-3,CASHTRGSGNTIYF,TGTGCCAGCCACACCAGGGGGTCTGGAAACACCATATATTTT
-,-,TRBV6-5,TRBJ2-6,CASSYSASGANVLTF,TGTGCCAGCAGTTACTCCGCCTCTGGGGCCAACGTCCTGACTTTC
few,-,TRBV29-1,TRBJ2-7,CSVLGVGNSYEQYF,TGCAGCGTCCTGGGAGTAGGCAACTCCTACGAGCAGTACTTC
-,TRBD2,TRBV5-1,TRBJ2-5,CASSLMGLAGGSGETQYF,TGCGCCAGCAGCTTGATGGGACTAGCGGGAGGTTCAGGAGAGACCCAGTACTTC
-,-,TRBV7-8,TRBJ1-1,CASSFRGGETEAFF,TGTGCCAGCAGCTTCAGAGGGGGGGAGACTGAAGCTTTCTTT
-,-,TRBV11-3,TRBJ2-1,CASSLGRTSGGNEQFF,TGTGCCAGCAGCTTAGGTAGAACTAGTGGTGGGAATGAGCAGTTCTTC
-,TRBD1,TRBV10-3,TRBJ2-7,CAIRGGASYEQYF,TGTGCCATCCGAGGGGGCGCCTCCTACGAGCAGTACTTC
-,-,TRBV5-6,TRBJ2-2,CASSLHTGELFF,TGTGCCAGCAGCTTGCATACCGGGGAGCTGTTTTTT
few,-,TRBV30,TRBJ2-7,CAWSRGVEQYF,TGTGCCTGGAGTCGAGGTGTCGAGCAGTACTTC
-,-,TRBV18,TRBJ1-1,CASSPIGMNTEAFF,TGTGCCAGCTCACCGATAGGAATGAACACTGAAGCTTTCTTT
-,-,TRBV6-1,TRBJ1-2,CASSIAGDYGYTF,TGTGCCAGCAGCATTGCGGGGGACTATGGCTACACCTTC
-,TRBD2,TRBV14,TRBJ2-7,CASSLAGFSYEQYF,TGTGCCAGCAGCTTAGCGGGTTTCTCCTACGAGCAGTACTTC
few,-,TRBV27,TRBJ2-7,CASSRRSSGAYEQYF,TGTGCCAGCAGTCGAAGGAGTAGCGGAGCCTACGAGCAGTACTTC
-,-,TRBV19,TRBJ2-7,CASSLNQGYEQYF,TGTGCCAGTAGCTTAAACCAGGGCTACGAGCAGTACTTC
-,TRBD2,TRBV7-6,TRBJ2-5,CASSLVLLAGPQETQYF,TGTGCCAGCAGCTTAGTTCTACTAGCGGGACCCCAAGAGACCCAGTACTTC
-,TRBD2,TRBV28,TRBJ2-2,CASTFPGLAGGELFF,TGTGCCAGCACCTTCCCGGGACTAGCAGGCGGGGAGCTGTTTTTT
few,-,TRBV5-1,TRBJ2-7,CASSLARESYEQYF,TGCGCCAGCAGCTTGGCCCGCGAGTCCTACGAGCAGTACTTC
few,-,TRBV11-2,TRBJ1-2,CASSLGDGYTF,TGTGCCAGCAGCTTGGGCGATGGCTACACCTTC
-,-,TRBV19,TRBJ1-2,CASEKVDYGYTF,TGTGCCAGTGAAAAAGTAGACTATGGCTACACCTTC
-,TRBD1,TRBV9,TRBJ1-4,CASSKGGQNEKLFF,TGTGCCAGCAGCAAAGGGGGACAGAATGAAAAACTGTTTTTT
-,-,TRBV15,TRBJ1-4,CATSRDGVVGNEKLFF,TGTGCCACCAGCAGAGATGGGGTGGTTGGGAATGAAAAACTGTTTTTT
-,-,TRBV18,TRBJ1-2,CASSPSSPSEGYTF,TGTGCCAGCTCACCATCAAGCCCCTCTGAAGGCTACACCTTC
-,-,TRBV19,TRBJ2-7,CASSIVRQGGYEQYF,TGTGCCAGTAGTATCGTGAGACAGGGAGGCTACGAGCAGTACTTC
-,-,TRBV12-5,TRBJ2-5,CASGLAGGPQETQYF,TGTGCTAGTGGTTTGGCCGGGGGACCGCAAGAGACCCAGTACTTC